The next 13 T cell receptor beta chains were all read from a single sample in a study of neurological immune-mediated disorders. TCRdb processed the 5' RACE reads anew with MiXCR; each CDR3 protein has one entry. The sample records tens of thousands of distinct CDR3 sequences, 9.5% to 12% being singletons. Input material: PBMCs. The source is a man aged 60 to 69 in good health.

This clonotype has only one observation. The CDR3: CSVQDYNEQFF. The DNA of the CDR3 is TGCAGTGTTCAGGATTACAATGAGCAGTTCTTC. The gene calls are TRBV20-1 and TRBJ2-1; D gene unclear. CDR3 length: 11 amino acids. CDR1 and CDR2 from the germline V gene are DFQATT and SNEGSKA (reference sequence). Trimming pared 7 bases from V and 4 bases from J, leaving 8 bases between.

This clonotype was detected ten times or more. V gene TRBV2 combines with J gene TRBJ1-2; D unresolved. With 0 bases removed from V and 8 bases from J, the gap between germline ends came to 13 bases. This CDR3 region has 14 residues. Germline values: CDR1 SNHLY, CDR2 FYNNEI. CDR3 in DNA: TGTGCCAGCAGTGAAGCGCTGTCACCATGGGGCTACACCTTC. Translated: CASSEALSPWGYTF.

This clonotype was seen at least ten times. Compared with germline, one end of the junction differs, possibly owing to a read error. V is TRBV20-1 and J is TRBJ1-6; TRBD1 aligns across 7 bases. This CDR3 has 15 residues. From germline, CDR1 is DFQATT and CDR2 SNEGSKA (reference sequence). CDR3 region: CSAGDRASYNSPLHF. The CDR3 DNA follows: TGCAGTGCTGGAGACAGGGCCTCCTATAATTCACCCCTCCACTTT.

V is TRBV29-1 and J is TRBJ1-1, with 8 nucleotides matching TRBD1. This CDR3 has 16 residues. J lost 5 bases, V lost 4 bases, and 15 bases had no gene match. Germline V lookup: CDR1 SQVTM, CDR2 ANQGSEA. The DNA of the CDR3 is TGCAGCGTTGTCCGGGACAGGCCCACCGAGGGGACTGAAGCTTTCTTT. Its protein product is CSVVRDRPTEGTEAFF.

In its sample, this clonotype ranks as medium-sized. The V and J genes are TRBV20-1 and TRBJ1-3, with D unresolved. CDR1 is DFQATT and CDR2 is SNEGSKA in the germline V gene (reference sequence). The CDR3 runs to 14 residues. The V gene lost 3 bases and the J gene lost 0 bases, with 9 bases spanning the gap. The CDR3 DNA is TGCAGTGCTAGGTCTCTTCTCTCTGGAAACACCATATATTTT. Translated: CSARSLLSGNTIYF.

This clonotype was recorded at least ten times. The chain joins TRBV7-2 to TRBJ1-2, with a tentative D call TRBD1 (6 bases). This CDR3 spans 13 amino acids. Trimming left V 1 base short and J 6 bases short, with 9 bases between. CDR1 and CDR2 (germline): SGHTA, FQGNSA. The CDR3 loop reads CASSLDRADGYTF. CDR3 DNA: TGTGCCAGCAGCTTAGACAGGGCAGATGGCTACACCTTC.

This chain joins TRBV5-1 and TRBJ2-3; the D gene is possibly TRBD2 (6 bases). The length of the CDR3 is 14 residues. The germline V gene has CDR1 SGHRS and CDR2 YFSETQ. Trimming cost V 0 bases and J 6 bases, with 11 bases left between them. The CDR3 region is CASSLAGVGDTQYF. The CDR3 region has the DNA TGCGCCAGCAGCTTGGCGGGGGTCGGTGATACGCAGTATTTT. Variable domain in full (rest from reference TRBV5-1 and TRBJ2-3): KAGVTQTPRYLIKTRGQQVTLSCSPISGHRSVSWYQQTPGQGLQFLFEYFSETQRNKGNFPGRFSGRQFSNSRSEMNVSTLELGDSALYLCASSLAGVGDTQYFGPGTRLTVL.

The sample holds many counts of this clonotype. The chain carries TRBV27 and TRBJ2-7; no reliable D call. Deletions cut 6 bases from V and 2 bases from J, with 17 bases between. CDR3 length equals 15 residues. CDR1 and CDR2 (germline): MNHEY, SMNVEV (reference sequence). The CDR3 is CASSSLQRFTYEQYF. In nucleotides, the CDR3 is TGTGCCAGCAGCTCCCTCCAGAGGTTTACCTACGAGCAGTACTTC.

This clonotype has at least ten counts. The chain joins TRBV20-1 to TRBJ1-3; D not certain. This CDR3 contains 11 residues. V was clipped by 6 bases and J by 4 bases, with 7 bases between them. Germline V gene data show CDR1 as DFQATT and CDR2 as SNEGSKA (reference sequence). The CDR3 here is CSALGGNTIYF. CDR3 sequence (DNA): TGCAGTGCCCTGGGGGGAAACACCATATATTTT.

This clonotype came up many times. This chain connects TRBV4-3 to TRBJ1-2, with D maybe TRBD1 (5 bases). Trimming left V 0 bases short and J 8 bases short, with 13 bases between. The length of the CDR3 is 14 residues. Germline values: CDR1 LGHNA, CDR2 YSLEER. CDR3 sequence (DNA): TGCGCCAGCAGCCAAGATCAGGGCCTCGTAGGCTACACCTTC. Translation: CASSQDQGLVGYTF.

This clonotype has ten or more counts. The chain couples TRBV6-6 to TRBJ1-1; 8 bases agree with TRBD1. CDR3 size: 12 residues. The germline gives CDR1 MNHNY, CDR2 SVGAGI (reference sequence). V lost 2 bases and J lost 8; bases outside the gene matches: 1. This CDR3 reads CASSYGQGEAFF. The CDR3 nucleotides are TGTGCCAGCAGTTACGGACAGGGAGAAGCTTTCTTT.

This clonotype was recorded at least ten times. The chain combines TRBV12-3 or TRBV12-4 with TRBJ1-5, with D possibly TRBD1 on 6 matching bases. The CDR3 loop spans 14 amino acids. The ends were cut back, 7 bases at V and 5 bases at J, with 15 bases in the middle. CDR3 DNA: TGTGCCAGCAAGCTACAGGGTTCGGATCAGCCCCAGCATTTT. As protein: CASKLQGSDQPQHF.

This clonotype occurred a few times. The V call is TRBV12-3 or TRBV12-4, the J call TRBJ1-5; no clear D gene. The CDR3 has 14 residues. Trimming took off 3 bases at V and 6 bases at J, with 12 bases between the two ends. CDR3 sequence reads: CASSFWEGSQPQHF. CDR3 in DNA: TGTGCCAGCAGTTTTTGGGAAGGCAGTCAGCCCCAGCATTTT.